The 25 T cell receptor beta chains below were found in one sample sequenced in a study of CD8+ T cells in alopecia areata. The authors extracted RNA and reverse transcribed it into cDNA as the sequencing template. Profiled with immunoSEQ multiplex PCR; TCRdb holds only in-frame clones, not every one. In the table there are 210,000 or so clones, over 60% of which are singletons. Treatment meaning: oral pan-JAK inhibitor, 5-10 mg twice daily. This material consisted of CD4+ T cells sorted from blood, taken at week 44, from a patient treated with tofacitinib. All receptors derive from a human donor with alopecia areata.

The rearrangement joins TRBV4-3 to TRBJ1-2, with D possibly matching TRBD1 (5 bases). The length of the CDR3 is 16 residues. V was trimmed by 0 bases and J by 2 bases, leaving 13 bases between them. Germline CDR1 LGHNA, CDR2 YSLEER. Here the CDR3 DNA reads TGCGCCAGCAGCCAAGACCTATACGACAGCAACTATGGCTACACCTTC. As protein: CASSQDLYDSNYGYTF.

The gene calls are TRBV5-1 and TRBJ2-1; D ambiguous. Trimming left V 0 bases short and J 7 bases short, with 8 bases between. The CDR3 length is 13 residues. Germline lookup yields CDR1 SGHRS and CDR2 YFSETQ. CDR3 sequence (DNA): TGCGCCAGCAGCTTGGGGGGTGTAAATGAGCAGTTCTTC. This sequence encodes CASSLGGVNEQFF.

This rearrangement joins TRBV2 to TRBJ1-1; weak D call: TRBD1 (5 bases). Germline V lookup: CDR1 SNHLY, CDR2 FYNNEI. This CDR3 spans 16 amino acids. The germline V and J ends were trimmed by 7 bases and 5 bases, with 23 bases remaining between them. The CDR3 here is CASIVTPGSYGTEAFF. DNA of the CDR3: TGTGCCAGCATAGTCACTCCAGGGAGTTACGGAACTGAAGCTTTCTTT.

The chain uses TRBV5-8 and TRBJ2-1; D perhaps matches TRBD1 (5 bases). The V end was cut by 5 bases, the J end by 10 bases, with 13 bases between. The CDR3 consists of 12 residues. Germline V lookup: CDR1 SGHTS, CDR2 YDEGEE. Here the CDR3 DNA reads TGTGCCAGCAGGCAAAGGGGAAGAGAGCAGTTCTTC. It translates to CASRQRGREQFF.

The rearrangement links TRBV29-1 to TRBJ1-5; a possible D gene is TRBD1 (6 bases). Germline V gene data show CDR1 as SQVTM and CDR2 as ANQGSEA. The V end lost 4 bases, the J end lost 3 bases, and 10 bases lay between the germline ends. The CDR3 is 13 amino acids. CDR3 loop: CSVGGGTNQPQHF. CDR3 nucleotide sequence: TGCAGCGTTGGGGGGGGCACCAATCAGCCCCAGCATTTT.

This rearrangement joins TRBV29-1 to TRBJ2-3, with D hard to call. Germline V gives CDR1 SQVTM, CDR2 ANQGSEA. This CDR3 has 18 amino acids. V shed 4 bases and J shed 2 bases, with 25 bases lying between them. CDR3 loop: CSVVSLGRGPGYTDTQYF. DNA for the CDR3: TGCAGCGTTGTTTCCTTAGGCAGAGGACCAGGCTACACAGATACGCAGTATTTT.

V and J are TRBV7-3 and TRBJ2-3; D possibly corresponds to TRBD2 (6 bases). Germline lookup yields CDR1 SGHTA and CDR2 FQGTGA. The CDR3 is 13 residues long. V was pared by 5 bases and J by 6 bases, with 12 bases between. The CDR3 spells CASSRGTVDTQYF. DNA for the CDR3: TGTGCCAGCAGCCGAGGGACTGTGGATACGCAGTATTTT.

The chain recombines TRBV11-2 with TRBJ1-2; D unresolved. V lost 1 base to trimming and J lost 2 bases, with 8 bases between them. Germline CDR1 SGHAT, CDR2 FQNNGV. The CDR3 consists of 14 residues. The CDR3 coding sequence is TGTGCCAGCAGCTTAGGGAAGCTCAACTATGGCTACACCTTC. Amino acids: CASSLGKLNYGYTF.

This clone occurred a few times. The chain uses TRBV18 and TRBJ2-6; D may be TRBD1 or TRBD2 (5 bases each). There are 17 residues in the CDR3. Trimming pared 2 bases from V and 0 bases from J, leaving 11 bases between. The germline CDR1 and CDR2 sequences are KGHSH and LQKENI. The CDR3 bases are TGTGCCAGCTCACCAAGAGGGGCAGACTCTGGGGCCAACGTCCTGACTTTC. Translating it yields CASSPRGADSGANVLTF.

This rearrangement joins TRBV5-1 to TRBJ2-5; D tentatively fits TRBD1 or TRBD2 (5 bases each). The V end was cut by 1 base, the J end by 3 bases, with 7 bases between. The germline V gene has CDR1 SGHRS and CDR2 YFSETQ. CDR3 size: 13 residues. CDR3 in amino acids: CASSLLGEETQYF. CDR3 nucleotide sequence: TGCGCCAGCAGCTTGTTGGGGGAAGAGACCCAGTACTTC. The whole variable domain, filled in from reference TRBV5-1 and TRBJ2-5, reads KAGVTQTPRYLIKTRGQQVTLSCSPISGHRSVSWYQQTPGQGLQFLFEYFSETQRNKGNFPGRFSGRQFSNSRSEMNVSTLELGDSALYLCASSLLGEETQYFGPGTRLLVL.

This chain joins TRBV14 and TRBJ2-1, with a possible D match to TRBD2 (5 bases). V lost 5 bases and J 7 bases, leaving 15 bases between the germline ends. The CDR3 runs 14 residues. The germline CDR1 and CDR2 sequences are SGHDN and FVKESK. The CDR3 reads CASSSTRGKNEQFF. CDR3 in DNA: TGTGCCAGCAGCTCGACCCGAGGGAAGAATGAGCAGTTCTTC.

CDR3 sequence reads: CTLVQAETQYF. CDR3 nucleotides: TGCACCCTCGTACAGGCAGAGACCCAGTACTTC. The chain is built from TRBV29-1 and TRBJ2-5, with a possible D match to TRBD1 (5 bases). This CDR3 has 11 amino acids. Germline values: CDR1 SQVTM, CDR2 ANQGSEA.

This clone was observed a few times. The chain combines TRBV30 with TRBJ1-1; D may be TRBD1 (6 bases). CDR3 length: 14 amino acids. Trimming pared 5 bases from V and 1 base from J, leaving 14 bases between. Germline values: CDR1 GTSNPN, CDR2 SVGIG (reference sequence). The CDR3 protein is CAWFNWGANTEAFF. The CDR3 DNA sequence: TGTGCCTGGTTCAATTGGGGGGCGAACACTGAAGCTTTCTTT.

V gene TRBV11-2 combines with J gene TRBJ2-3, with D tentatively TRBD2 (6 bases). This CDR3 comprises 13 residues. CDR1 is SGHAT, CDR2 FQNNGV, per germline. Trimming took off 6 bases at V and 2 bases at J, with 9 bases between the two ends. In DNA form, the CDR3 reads TGTGCCAGCAGTCGGGGGAACACAGATACGCAGTATTTT. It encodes CASSRGNTDTQYF.

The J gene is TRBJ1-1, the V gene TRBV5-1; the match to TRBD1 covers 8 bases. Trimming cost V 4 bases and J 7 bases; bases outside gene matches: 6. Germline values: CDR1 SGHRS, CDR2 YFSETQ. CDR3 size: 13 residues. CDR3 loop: CASSTRTGSEAFF. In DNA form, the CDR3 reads TGCGCCAGCAGCACCCGGACAGGGAGTGAAGCTTTCTTT.

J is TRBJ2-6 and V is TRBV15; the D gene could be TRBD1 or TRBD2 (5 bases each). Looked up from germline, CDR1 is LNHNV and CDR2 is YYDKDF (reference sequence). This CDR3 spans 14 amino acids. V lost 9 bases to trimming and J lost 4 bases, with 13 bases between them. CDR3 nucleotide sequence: TGTGCCACTGAGATGGGGACGGGGGCCAACGTCCTGACTTTC. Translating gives CATEMGTGANVLTF.

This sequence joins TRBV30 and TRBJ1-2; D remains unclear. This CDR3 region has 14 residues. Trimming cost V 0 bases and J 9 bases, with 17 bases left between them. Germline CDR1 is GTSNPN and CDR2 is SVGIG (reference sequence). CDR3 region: CAWSVNRVRDRYTF. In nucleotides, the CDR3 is TGTGCCTGGAGTGTAAATAGGGTACGAGATCGCTACACCTTC.

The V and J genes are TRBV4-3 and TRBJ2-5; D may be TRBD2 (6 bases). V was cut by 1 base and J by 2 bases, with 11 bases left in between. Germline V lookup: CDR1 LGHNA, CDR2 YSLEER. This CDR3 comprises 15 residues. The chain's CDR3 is CASSQVGGPQETQYF. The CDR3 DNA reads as TGCGCCAGCAGCCAAGTCGGGGGTCCACAAGAGACCCAGTACTTC.

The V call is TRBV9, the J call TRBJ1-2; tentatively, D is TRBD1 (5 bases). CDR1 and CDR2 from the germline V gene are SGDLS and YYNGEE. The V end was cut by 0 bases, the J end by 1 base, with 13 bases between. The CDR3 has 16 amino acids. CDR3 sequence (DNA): TGTGCCAGCAGCGTAGAGGGGACGGGTCATAACTATGGCTACACCTTC. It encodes CASSVEGTGHNYGYTF.

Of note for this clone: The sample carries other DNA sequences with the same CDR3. The CDR3: CASSEEETQYF. CDR3 DNA: TGTGCCAGCAGTGAGGAGGAGACCCAGTACTTC. The V and J genes are TRBV2 and TRBJ2-5, with D hard to call. V lost 3 bases, J lost 5 bases, and 4 bases lay in between. CDR1 is SNHLY and CDR2 is FYNNEI in the germline V gene. This CDR3 is built from 11 residues.

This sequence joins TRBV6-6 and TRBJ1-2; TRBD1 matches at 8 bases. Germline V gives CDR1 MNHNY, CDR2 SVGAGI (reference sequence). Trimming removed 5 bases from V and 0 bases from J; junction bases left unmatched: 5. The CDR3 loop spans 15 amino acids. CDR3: CASSRKQGANYGYTF. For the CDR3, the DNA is TGTGCCAGCAGTCGCAAACAGGGGGCTAACTATGGCTACACCTTC.

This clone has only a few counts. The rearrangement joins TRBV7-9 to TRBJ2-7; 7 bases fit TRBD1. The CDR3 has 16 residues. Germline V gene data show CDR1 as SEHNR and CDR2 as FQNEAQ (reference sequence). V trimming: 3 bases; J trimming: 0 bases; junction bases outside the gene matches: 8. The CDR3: CASSFYRGLSSYEQYF. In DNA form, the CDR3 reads TGTGCCAGCAGCTTTTACAGGGGCTTGTCCTCCTACGAGCAGTACTTC.

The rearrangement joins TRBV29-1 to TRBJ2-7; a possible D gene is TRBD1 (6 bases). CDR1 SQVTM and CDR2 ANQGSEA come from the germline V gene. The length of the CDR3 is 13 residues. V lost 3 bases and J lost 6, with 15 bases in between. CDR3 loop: CSVDYGRGTEQYF. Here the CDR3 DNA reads TGCAGCGTTGACTATGGCAGGGGAACCGAGCAGTACTTC.

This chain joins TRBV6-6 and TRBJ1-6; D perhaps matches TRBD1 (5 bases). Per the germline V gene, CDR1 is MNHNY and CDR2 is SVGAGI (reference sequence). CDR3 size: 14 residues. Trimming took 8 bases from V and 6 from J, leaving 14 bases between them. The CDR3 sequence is CASGRQNLNSPLHF. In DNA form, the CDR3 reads TGTGCCAGCGGTAGACAGAATCTTAATTCACCCCTCCACTTT.

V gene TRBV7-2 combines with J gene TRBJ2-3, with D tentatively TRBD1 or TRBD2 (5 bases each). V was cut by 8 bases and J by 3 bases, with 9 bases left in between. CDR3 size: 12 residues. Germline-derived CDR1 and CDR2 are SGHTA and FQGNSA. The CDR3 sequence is CASGGRTDTQYF. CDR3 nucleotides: TGTGCCAGCGGGGGACGTACAGATACGCAGTATTTT.